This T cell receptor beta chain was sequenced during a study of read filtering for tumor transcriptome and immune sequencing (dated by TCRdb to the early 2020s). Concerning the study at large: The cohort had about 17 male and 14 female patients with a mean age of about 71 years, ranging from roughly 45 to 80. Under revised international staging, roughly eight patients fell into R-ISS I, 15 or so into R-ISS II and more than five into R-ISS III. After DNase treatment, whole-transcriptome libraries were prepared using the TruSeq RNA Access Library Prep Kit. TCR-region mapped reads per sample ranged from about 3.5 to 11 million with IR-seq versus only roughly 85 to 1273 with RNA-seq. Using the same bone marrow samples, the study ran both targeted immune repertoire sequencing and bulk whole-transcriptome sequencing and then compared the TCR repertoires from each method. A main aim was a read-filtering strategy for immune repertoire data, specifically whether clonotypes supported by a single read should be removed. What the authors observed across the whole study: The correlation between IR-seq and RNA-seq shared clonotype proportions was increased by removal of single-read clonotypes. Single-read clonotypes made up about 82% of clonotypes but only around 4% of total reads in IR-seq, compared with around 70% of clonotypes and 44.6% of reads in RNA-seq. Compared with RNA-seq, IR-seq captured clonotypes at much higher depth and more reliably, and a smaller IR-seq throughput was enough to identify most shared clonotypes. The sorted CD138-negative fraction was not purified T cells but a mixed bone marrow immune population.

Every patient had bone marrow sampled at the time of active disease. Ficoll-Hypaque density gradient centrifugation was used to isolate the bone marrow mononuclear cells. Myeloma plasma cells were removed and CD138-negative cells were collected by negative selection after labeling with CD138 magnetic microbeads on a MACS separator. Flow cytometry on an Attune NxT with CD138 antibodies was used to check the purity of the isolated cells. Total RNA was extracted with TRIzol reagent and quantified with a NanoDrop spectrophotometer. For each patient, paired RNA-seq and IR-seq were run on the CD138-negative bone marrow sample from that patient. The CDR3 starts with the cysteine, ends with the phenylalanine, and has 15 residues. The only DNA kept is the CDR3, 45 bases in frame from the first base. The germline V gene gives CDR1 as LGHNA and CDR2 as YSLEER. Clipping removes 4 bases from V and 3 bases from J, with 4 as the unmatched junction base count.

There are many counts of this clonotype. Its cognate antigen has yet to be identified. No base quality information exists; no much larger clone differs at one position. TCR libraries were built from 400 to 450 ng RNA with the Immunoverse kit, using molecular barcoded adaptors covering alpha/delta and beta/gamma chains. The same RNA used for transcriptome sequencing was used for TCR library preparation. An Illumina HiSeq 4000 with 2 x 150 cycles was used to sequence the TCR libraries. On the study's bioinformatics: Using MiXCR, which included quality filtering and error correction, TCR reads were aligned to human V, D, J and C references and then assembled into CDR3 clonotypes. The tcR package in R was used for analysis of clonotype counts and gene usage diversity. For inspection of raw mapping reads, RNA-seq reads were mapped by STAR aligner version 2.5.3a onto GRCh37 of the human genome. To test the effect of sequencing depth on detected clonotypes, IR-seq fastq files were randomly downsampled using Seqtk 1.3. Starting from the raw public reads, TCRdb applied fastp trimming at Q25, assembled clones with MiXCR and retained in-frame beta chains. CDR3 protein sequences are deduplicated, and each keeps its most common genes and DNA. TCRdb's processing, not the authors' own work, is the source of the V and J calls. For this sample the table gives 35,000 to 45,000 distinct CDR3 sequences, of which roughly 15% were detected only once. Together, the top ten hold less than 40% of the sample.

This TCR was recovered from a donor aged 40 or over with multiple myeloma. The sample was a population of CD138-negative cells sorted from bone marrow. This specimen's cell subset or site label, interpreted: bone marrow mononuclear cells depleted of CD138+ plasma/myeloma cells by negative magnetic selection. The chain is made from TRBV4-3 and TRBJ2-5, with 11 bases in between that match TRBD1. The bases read TGCGCCAGCAGCCTCTCGGGACAGGGGGAAGAGACCCAGTACTTC. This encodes CASSLSGQGEETQYF.